The present T cell receptor (beta chain) was sequenced within a study of cytomegalovirus exposure and HLA in healthy donors. Study overall: When just under 400 donors were genotyped, 81% of them were found to fall in the Caucasian-associated ancestry cluster.

Whole-study results and caveats: A previous analysis found most TCR beta V segments productive roughly 87% or roughly 30% of the time.

It was with 60 Vbeta and 13 Jbeta primers that the PCR ran. The data were produced by immunoSEQ multiplex PCR, yet TCRdb's version contains in-frame clones alone and is incomplete. The profile shows under 150,000 clones, 60% to 85% of them singletons. Details on this clone: Its antigen remains unknown.

V shed 6 bases and J 0 bases; nucleotides not matched to a gene: 0. Germline CDR1 reads SNHLY; CDR2 reads FYNNEI. The CDR3 runs to 13 residues. This clonotype was obtained from a female donor in good health and CMV-seropositive. This chain connects TRBV2 to TRBJ2-3; TRBD1 aligns across 7 bases. The sample taken for sequencing was PBMCs. Here the CDR3 reads CASRTGSTDTQYF. CDR3 DNA: TGTGCCAGCAGGACAGGGAGCACAGATACGCAGTATTTT.